This T cell receptor (beta chain) originates from a study of T cell responses to AZD1222 COVID-19 vaccine (dated by TCRdb to the early 2020s). In terms of the full investigation: AZD1222 recipients given second doses at about 4 weeks or at about 12 weeks were pooled, since spike-specific TCR depth and breadth were not found to differ between the two schedules. A total of 233 trial participants underwent TCR sequencing, of whom 207 received two doses of AZD1222 and 26 received two doses of the MenACWY control vaccine. Trial participants were enrolled by age into subgroups of 18-55, 56-69 and 70-plus years, and approximately 150, 30 and 60 TCR-sequenced participants, respectively, were included in these subgroups.

In the case of this clone: Its antigen has not been determined. One base away there is no much larger clone; base qualities are not given.

The CDR3 regions of human TCRbeta chains were analyzed by immunosequencing. The authors processed their data as follows. Repertoire TCRs were matched against a reference library of SARS-CoV-2-specific TCRs generated with the MIRA antigen-specificity platform. Breadth was defined as the fraction of unique TCRs that were SARS-CoV-2-associated, and depth was defined as the fraction of total T cells that were SARS-CoV-2-associated. Each spike-specific TCR was assigned to its reactive spike region and to a CD4 or CD8 class using the MIRA data. Log10-transformed breadth and depth values were compared by one-way ANOVA with Sidak's multiple comparisons tests. TCRdb provides this immuneACCESS table in a form limited to in-frame rearrangements. Some clones are lacking; in checked studies, under half of them reflect an unresolved V gene, and why the rest are absent is not known. That table supplies the V and J calls and clone size; D and trimming were determined from the DNA. This sample lists about 110,000 clones; around 84% were detected once. The ten largest make up about 7.8% of the sample.

What the study reported, not specific to this receptor: Only five or six AZD1222 recipients were SARS-CoV-2 seropositive at baseline, limiting conclusions about previously exposed vaccinees. Because no samples from the day 14 peak response were available, repertoires could be characterized only after the peak T cell response. After two AZD1222 doses, spike-specific TCR breadth and depth were significantly higher than at day 0 and than in MenACWY recipients. Epitopes outside the regions mutated in the B.1.351 and B.1.1.7 variants were reportedly recognized by nearly half of the unique spike-specific TCRs. Most participants were white British and females outnumbered males, and the authors suggested that clonal diversity may have been underestimated. The whole spike protein was spanned by vaccine-associated CD4 TCRs, and dominant responses were seen in regions 160-218 and 743-854. In the small 56-69-year group, the increase in depth fell short of significance, most likely because of low power.

What this sample's time point label stands for: baseline before first vaccination. The vaccinee samples were drawn from two UK trials, COV001 and COV002, one of which was a single-blind randomized controlled phase 2/3 trial testing AZD1222 (ChAdOx1 nCoV-19) in healthy adults. For TCRbeta chain sequencing, PBMC samples were collected from trial participants at day 0 and at day 28 after the second dose. CDR1 and CDR2 were assigned from the germline V gene as SGDLS and YYNGEE. The V end gives up 0 bases and the J end 9 bases, leaving 16 bases in the junction not matched to a gene. The CDR3 measures 18 amino acids from cysteine to phenylalanine. The CDR3 DNA has 54 bases and is translated from base 1.

Sequencing was performed on peripheral blood, taken on day 0 of AZD1222 vaccination. Rearrangement joined TRBV9 to TRBJ1-5; 9 central bases correspond to TRBD1. The TCR comes from an adult in good health. The DNA is TGTGCCAGCAGCGTAGTGGCGACAGGGGGGTTGAGCAAATCGCCCCAGCATTTT. Its product reads: CASSVVATGGLSKSPQHF. Supplemented by the reference TRBV9 and TRBJ1-5 proteins around the CDR3, the complete variable domain is DSGVTQTPKHLITATGQRVTLRCSPRSGDLSVYWYQQSLDQGLQFLIQYYNGEERAKGNILERFSAQQFPDLHSELNLSSLELGDSALYFCASSVVATGGLSKSPQHFGDGTRLSIL.